This T cell receptor beta chain was identified during a study of shared clonotypes between healthy human individuals (dated by TCRdb to about 2020). For the wider study: The cohort included three men and a couple of women between 18 and 49 years of age. The study deeply sequenced blood TCR repertoires of several healthy adults to estimate repertoire size and the extent of clonotype sharing between individuals. To increase sequencing depth and limit assay-specific biases, different laboratories used diverse techniques to prepare libraries and sequence TCR repertoires. Leukapheresis yielded between about 0.85 and 10 billion PBMCs per donor. For each donor, three plates each were used for CD4 naive and CD4 memory, two plates were used for CD8 naive, and one plate was used for CD8 memory.

For the CD8 naive samples, CD45RO-negative cells were positively selected for CCR7, yielding a CD45RA+CCR7+ population from which TemRA cells were excluded. The donors were healthy, HIV-negative adults who had no recently reported acute infections or vaccinations. Every donor was a Caucasian adult living in Nashville, Tennessee, USA. After blood collection by leukapheresis, PBMCs were isolated using Ficoll-Histopaque density gradient centrifugation and then cryopreserved in the vapor phase of liquid nitrogen. Analytical flow cytometry was used to check the purity and quantity of every magnetically sorted T cell population. From each sorted fraction, genomic DNA was isolated and quantified by UV absorbance on a Nanodrop 2000c. Using the deep immunoSEQ assay, multiplex PCR amplified TCR CDR3 regions from genomic DNA. For each cell subset, the extracted genomic DNA was distributed evenly across all wells of several immunoSEQ 96-well plates, and each plate served as one replicate. For sorted subsets, approximately 190 ng of genomic DNA, equivalent to 30,000 or so T cell genomes, went into each replicate PCR. Purified libraries were quantified with a Qubit 3.0 fluorometer, sized on a Bioanalyzer 2100, and re-quantified with the KAPA Library Quantification kit. A separate single-read 150-cycle Illumina NextSeq 550 flow cell was used to sequence each immunoSEQ 96-well plate. On the authors' methods: Because the immunoSEQ output held only junctional sequences and lacked quality scores, the filtering could not match the filtering applied to full-length reads. Sequences were annotated with PyIR, a Python wrapper for IgBLAST v1.9, and V/J genes and CDR3 were assigned using IMGT germline references. Reads with weak V/J assignments (E-value above 1e-6), missing CDR3, stop codons, out-of-frame junctions, or ambiguous translated residues were removed. A V3J clonotype was defined by an identical inferred V gene, J gene, and CDR3 amino acid sequence. To compute the percentage overlap between repertoires, the number of shared unique clonotypes was divided by the size of the smaller repertoire. RTK rarefaction, the Chao1 estimator, and Recon v2.1 estimates of unobserved clonotypes were used to assess repertoire richness. OLGA was used to compute generation probabilities for all TCRbeta clonotypes that the gDNA method yielded from four donors. TCRdb retrieved this table from immuneACCESS and kept in-frame rearrangements only. Not all clones are present; in checked studies, unresolved V genes account for under half, and no reason is known for the remainder. That table supplies the V and J calls and clone size; D and trimming were determined from the DNA. Recorded for this sample are about 2,200,000 clones; approximately 94% of them occurred a single time. The biggest ten clones account for 1.5% to 2% of the sample.

For this clone: The antigen this receptor binds is unknown. No much larger clone exists at a distance of one base, and base qualities are not known.

Results the study describes overall, beyond this receptor: Incomplete sequencing was indicated by rarefaction of sorted-subset datasets, despite the large sequencing depth. Roughly 5.2% of naive CD4, 3.5% of naive CD8, about 2.5% of memory CD4, and 0.35% to 0.5% of memory CD8 clonotypes were shared across several donors. Clonotypes shared by all four sorted-subset donors showed higher generation probabilities than non-shared clonotypes. Based on pairwise subsampling, the degree of clonotype sharing among donors was expected to be affected by sequencing depth. Larger estimated clonotype richness was generally found for naive subsets than for memory subsets. Sampling was restricted to blood, and TCR repertoires in tissues likely differ from the TCR repertoires found in blood. The small number of donors limited the genetic and exposure-history diversity represented.

V loses 3 bases of germline sequence and J loses 0 bases, and the interval between the two ends is 9 bases. Per the germline V gene (reference sequence), SEHNR is the CDR1 and FQNEAQ is the CDR2. Including cysteine and phenylalanine, the CDR3 has 14 amino acids. This entry keeps only the CDR3 DNA: 42 bases, framed from base 1. This receptor was taken from a man aged 18-30 years in good health. Some clones in this sample may be carry-over from other donors' samples. The V and J segments used are TRBV7-9 and TRBJ2-7; the D gene is perhaps TRBD2, on 5 matching bases. The material sequenced was naive CD8+ T cells from PBMCs. In the paper's terms, the cell subset or site label means: CD45RA+CCR7+. CDR3 region: CASSFPRDSYEQYF. Read as DNA, the sequence is TGTGCCAGCAGCTTCCCCCGGGACTCCTACGAGCAGTACTTC.